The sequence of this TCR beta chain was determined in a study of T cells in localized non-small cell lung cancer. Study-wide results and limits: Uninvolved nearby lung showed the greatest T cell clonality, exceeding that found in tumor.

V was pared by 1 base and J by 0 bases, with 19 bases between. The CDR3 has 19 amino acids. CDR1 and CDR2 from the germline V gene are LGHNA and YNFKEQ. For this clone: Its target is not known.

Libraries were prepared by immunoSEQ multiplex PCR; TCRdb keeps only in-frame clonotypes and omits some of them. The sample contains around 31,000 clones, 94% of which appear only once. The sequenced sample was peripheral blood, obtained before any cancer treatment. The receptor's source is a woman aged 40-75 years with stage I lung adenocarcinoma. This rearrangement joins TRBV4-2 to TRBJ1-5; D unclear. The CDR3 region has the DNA TGTGCCAGCAGCCAAGTTCAGCAGCCCAACCGATATAGCAATCAGCCCCAGCATTTT. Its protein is CASSQVQQPNRYSNQPQHF.